This TCR beta chain emerged from a study of human T cells and chemical hapten exposure. Overall study context: In the roughly 24-week study, patients were dosed weekly with diphenylcyclopropenone on the scalp throughout. Study-level findings and limits: There was alopecia in the donors, so their immune response may differ from that of healthy people.

Specified time point: pre-sensitization, week 0. Treatment described: therapeutic diphenylcyclopropenone sensitization with weekly scalp DPC. Each donor was an alopecia patient between 18 and 70 years of age who qualified for DPC. One entry per CDR3 protein, called by TCRdb with MiXCR from the RACE reads. The sample lists roughly 100,000 distinct CDR3 sequences, about 12% seen once, with around 1.6% in the top ten. This clonotype was recorded many times. No antigen is known for it. This CDR3 region has 19 residues. CDR1 is SGHTA, CDR2 FQGNSA, per germline. V shed 5 bases and J 3 bases; nucleotides not matched to a gene: 20.

The sequenced sample was whole blood, obtained in connection with sensitization to the hapten diphenylcyclopropenone (DPC). This sequence joins TRBV7-2 and TRBJ2-5, with 8 bases that match TRBD1. The sequence was obtained from a woman aged 45-59 years with alopecia areata. Some clones in this sample may be carry-over from other donors' samples. As DNA, the CDR3 is TGTGCCAGCAGCCCTGACAGGGGATATGGGGGTCGGACAAAAGAGACCCAGTACTTC. Translation gives CASSPDRGYGGRTKETQYF.